Sequencing of this T cell receptor beta chain was carried out in a study of blood T cell repertoires in COVID-19. CDR3 length: 14 amino acids. Germline loops: CDR1 MNHEY, CDR2 SVGAGI. V lost 10 bases, J lost 0 bases, and 8 bases stayed unmatched. Produced via immunoSEQ multiplex PCR; TCRdb's table is partial and in-frame only. The sample holds 120,000 to 150,000 clones, roughly 84% seen once. The sequencing sample was made of peripheral blood. The sequence derives from a human donor in a cohort sampled during active COVID-19. The chain is built from TRBV6-5 and TRBJ2-7; 8 bases line up with TRBD1. The CDR3 protein is CAISRTGHSYEQYF. DNA for the CDR3: TGTGCCATCTCGAGGACAGGGCACTCCTACGAGCAGTACTTC.